Each of the 9 T cell receptor beta chains below was sequenced from the same sample in a study of neoadjuvant nivolumab and ipilimumab in lung cancer. Some clones are missing from TCRdb's copy, which holds only in-frame ones; the method was immunoSEQ multiplex PCR. Among under 50,000 clones, approximately 90% were seen once, and the ten largest hold more than 3%. The source material was blood, sampled before neoadjuvant nivolumab, alone or with ipilimumab. The receptors were gathered from an adult with non-small cell lung cancer. Some clones in this sample may be carry-over from other donors' samples.

The chain couples TRBV15 to TRBJ2-7; 10 nucleotides align to TRBD2. Germline lookup yields CDR1 LNHNV and CDR2 YYDKDF (reference sequence). The junction had 7 bases not matched to a gene; V was cut back by 0 bases and J by 5 bases. The CDR3 is made up of 16 amino acids. In DNA, the CDR3 is TGTGCCACCAGCAGAGAGCTAGCGGGAGTTCCCCACGAGCAGTACTTC. Residues: CATSRELAGVPHEQYF.

The chain uses TRBV7-8 and TRBJ1-4; a possible D gene is TRBD1 (5 bases). CDR1 is SGHVS and CDR2 is FQNEAQ in the germline V gene. The CDR3 contains 16 residues. With 5 bases removed from V and 11 bases from J, the gap between germline ends came to 24 bases. The CDR3 reads CASSPTSQGLREKLFF. DNA of the CDR3: TGTGCCAGCAGCCCCACCTCGCAGGGTTTGAGAGAGAAACTGTTTTTT.

The rearrangement joins TRBV5-1 to TRBJ2-1; 11 bases are a match to TRBD2. Germline assignment: CDR1 SGHRS and CDR2 YFSETQ. The CDR3 consists of 17 residues. V trimming: 4 bases; J trimming: 7 bases; junction bases outside the gene matches: 13. In DNA form, the CDR3 reads TGCGCCAGCAGCCTCTATAGCGGGAGGGCCCAGGGGAATGAGCAGTTCTTC. Encoded protein: CASSLYSGRAQGNEQFF.

The CDR3 protein is CASSPGGSRDTQYF. Here the CDR3 DNA reads TGTGCCAGCAGCCCAGGGGGGTCCAGAGATACGCAGTATTTT. V and J are TRBV2 and TRBJ2-3; TRBD1 is a possible D gene (7 bases). Trimming cost V 6 bases and J 5 bases, with 15 bases left between them. This CDR3 comprises 14 residues. Germline assignment: CDR1 SNHLY and CDR2 FYNNEI.

The chain links TRBV9 to TRBJ2-3; 13 nucleotides align to TRBD2. V shed 2 bases and J 5 bases; nucleotides not matched to a gene: 2. Germline CDR1 SGDLS, CDR2 YYNGEE. The length of the CDR3 is 15 residues. Here the CDR3 DNA reads TGTGCCAGCAGCGTCGGACTAGCGGGAGTAGATACGCAGTATTTT. It encodes CASSVGLAGVDTQYF.

This chain uses TRBV5-1 with TRBJ1-3; the match to TRBD1 covers 8 bases. The CDR3 consists of 14 residues. Germline V gene sequence: CDR1 SGHRS, CDR2 YFSETQ. V dropped 0 bases and J dropped 7; count of bases not matched to a gene: 3. Here the CDR3 reads CASSLDQGANTIYF. The CDR3 region has the DNA TGCGCCAGCAGCTTGGACCAGGGGGCGAACACCATATATTTT.

J is TRBJ2-1 and V is TRBV5-1; D is unclear. V was clipped by 2 bases and J by 10 bases, with 13 bases between them. Germline values: CDR1 SGHRS, CDR2 YFSETQ. The CDR3 spans 13 residues. CDR3 amino acids: CASSFGFGREQFF. CDR3 bases: TGCGCCAGCAGCTTTGGGTTCGGAAGGGAGCAGTTCTTC.

The chain couples TRBV7-2 to TRBJ1-5; 8 nucleotides align to TRBD1. Germline CDR1 reads SGHTA; CDR2 reads FQGNSA. CDR3 size: 16 residues. V lost 1 base, J lost 4 bases, and 6 bases stayed unmatched. The CDR3 reads CASSLGGDRRNQPQHF. DNA of the CDR3: TGTGCCAGCAGCTTAGGGGGGGACAGGAGGAATCAGCCCCAGCATTTT. The full variable domain, in which reference TRBV7-2 and TRBJ1-5 provide the parts outside the CDR3, is GAGVSQSPSNKVTEKGKDVELRCDPISGHTALYWYRQSLGQGLEFLIYFQGNSAPDKSGLPSDRFSAERTGGSVSTLTIQRTQQEDSAVYLCASSLGGDRRNQPQHFGDGTRLSIL.

The chain couples TRBV7-8 to TRBJ2-7, with 8 nucleotides matching TRBD1. This CDR3 has 14 amino acids. CDR1 SGHVS and CDR2 FQNEAQ come from the germline V gene. Germline trimming cut 3 bases from V and 5 bases from J; bases unmatched to any gene: 6. The CDR3 sequence is CASSLSGGLDEQYF. As DNA, the CDR3 is TGTGCCAGCAGCTTGTCAGGGGGCCTAGACGAGCAGTACTTC.